This T cell receptor (beta chain) derives from a study of vaccination effects on CD4 cells after COVID-19. Regarding the study as a whole: The study found marked clonal contraction of infection- and vaccine-induced clones late after vaccination.

This clone came up a few times. The antigen remains unidentified. ViraFEST expansion of antigen-specific CD4+ T cells with viral peptide pools preceded sequencing. CD4+ T cell isolation took place after approximately 11 days of culture. Wells each received 1.5 million to 2.5 million PBMC, cultured with 10 IU/ml IL-2 and about 10 ug/ml peptides. Germline V gene sequence: CDR1 LNHNV, CDR2 YYDKDF (reference sequence). Trimming removed 4 bases at V and 0 bases at J, with 12 bases between. The CDR3 consists of 15 residues. Profiling relied on immunoSEQ multiplex PCR, and the TCRdb table lists in-frame clones only, not all of them. The sample consists of about 61,000 clones, approximately 80% of them appearing once.

The source material was CD4+ T cells from PBMCs cultured with HCoV-229E spike peptides, sampled before COVID-19 vaccination. The receptor comes from a human donor who received a COVID-19 vaccine. This chain connects TRBV15 to TRBJ1-1; possible D gene TRBD1, 5 bases. The CDR3 region is CATSKPGTLNTEAFF. In nucleotides, the CDR3 is TGTGCCACCAGCAAACCCGGGACCCTGAACACTGAAGCTTTCTTT.